The 21 T cell receptor beta chains in this list originate from one sample, sequenced in a study of shared clonotypes between healthy human individuals. Sequencing used immunoSEQ multiplex PCR; TCRdb keeps in-frame clones, though not all of them. The table includes around 2.5 million clones, more than 85% detected once. Sequences were obtained from naive CD4+ T cells from PBMCs. The subset denotes: CD45RA+ positively selected. All receptors derive from a man between 18 and 35 years old in good health. Some clones in this sample may be carry-over from other donors' samples.

This chain uses TRBV28 with TRBJ1-1, with unresolved D. In germline, CDR1 is MDHEN, CDR2 SYDVKM. The V gene lost 3 bases and the J gene lost 4 bases, with 21 bases spanning the gap. The CDR3 is made up of 17 amino acids. CDR3 loop: CASSFLSQAALGTEAFF. The CDR3 coding sequence is TGTGCCAGCAGTTTTTTATCCCAGGCAGCCCTGGGCACTGAAGCTTTCTTT.

J is TRBJ1-5 and V is TRBV5-8; D gene uncertain. Trimming took 0 bases from V and 2 from J, leaving 9 bases between them. Germline CDR1 and CDR2: SGHTS and YDEGEE. The CDR3 runs to 15 residues. CDR3 residues: CASSLVSRGNQPQHF. CDR3 bases: TGTGCCAGCAGCTTGGTCAGCCGGGGCAATCAGCCCCAGCATTTT.

The rearrangement links TRBV29-1 to TRBJ1-2; D is ambiguous. Germline lookup yields CDR1 SQVTM and CDR2 ANQGSEA. The CDR3 is made up of 12 amino acids. With 4 bases removed from V and 4 bases from J, the gap between germline ends came to 10 bases. The CDR3 spells CSVGGGLYGYTF. The CDR3 DNA reads TGCAGCGTTGGTGGAGGTCTCTATGGCTACACCTTC.

Worth noting for this clone: Other nucleotide sequences from this sample produce the same CDR3. The rearrangement uses TRBV5-1 and TRBJ1-5; a weak D match, TRBD1 (5 bases). Germline V gene lookup returns CDR1 SGHRS and CDR2 YFSETQ. The CDR3 has 14 amino acids. Deletions cut 0 bases from V and 4 bases from J, with 8 bases between. CDR3 protein: CASSLGDRNQPQHF. Written as DNA, the CDR3 is TGCGCCAGCAGCTTGGGAGACAGAAATCAGCCCCAGCATTTT.

V is TRBV2 and J is TRBJ2-5; D unclear. Trimming pared 8 bases from V and 0 bases from J, leaving 16 bases between. Per the germline V gene, CDR1 is SNHLY and CDR2 is FYNNEI. The CDR3 extends over 15 amino acids. CDR3 in DNA: TGTGCCAGCGGAGAAGGCAGGTCGTACCAAGAGACCCAGTACTTC. Its translation is CASGEGRSYQETQYF.

The chain recombines TRBV19 with TRBJ1-2, with a possible D match to TRBD1 (6 bases). Germline V gene lookup returns CDR1 LNHDA and CDR2 SQIVND (reference sequence). The CDR3 consists of 16 residues. Deletions cut 5 bases from V and 4 bases from J, with 20 bases between. The CDR3 sequence is CASSSPPGDFGYGYTF. DNA of the CDR3: TGTGCCAGTAGTTCCCCCCCAGGGGACTTCGGCTATGGCTACACCTTC.

The chain joins TRBV5-1 to TRBJ2-1; 8 bases map to TRBD2. CDR3 length equals 15 residues. Germline V gene sequence: CDR1 SGHRS, CDR2 YFSETQ. V lost 4 bases to trimming and J lost 9 bases; unmatched junction nucleotides: 12. CDR3 in DNA: TGCGCCAGCAGCCCTTTTTCGGGAGGGCCCGTTGAGCAGTTCTTC. This codes for CASSPFSGGPVEQFF.

This chain links TRBV5-5 with TRBJ1-5; D is ambiguous. The CDR3 loop spans 16 amino acids. Germline values: CDR1 SGHKS, CDR2 YYEKEE (reference sequence). The V end was cut by 4 bases, the J end by 4 bases, with 18 bases between. CDR3 DNA: TGTGCCAGCAGCCAAGGCCCGGGGTTGGGGAATCAGCCCCAGCATTTT. It codes for CASSQGPGLGNQPQHF.

This chain uses TRBV19 with TRBJ2-3, with TRBD2 identical over 9 bases. This CDR3 spans 13 amino acids. J lost 4 bases, V lost 10 bases, and 6 bases had no gene match. Germline CDR1 LNHDA, CDR2 SQIVND (reference sequence). This CDR3 is CATNSGSSDTQYF. As DNA, the CDR3 is TGTGCCACGAATAGCGGGAGTTCAGATACGCAGTATTTT.

The chain employs TRBV27 and TRBJ1-4; TRBD1 matches at 10 bases. Losses at the gene ends were 8 bases for V and 5 bases for J; bases not matched to a gene: 8. Germline-derived CDR1 and CDR2 are MNHEY and SMNVEV (reference sequence). The CDR3 runs to 15 residues. In nucleotides, the CDR3 is TGTGCCAGCCGCCCCCGGGACAGGGGAAATGAAAAACTGTTTTTT. Residues: CASRPRDRGNEKLFF.

V is TRBV7-2 and J is TRBJ1-1; D is unresolved. This CDR3 spans 14 amino acids. V was shortened by 5 bases and J by 1 base, with 11 bases between the two germline ends. CDR1 is SGHTA and CDR2 is FQGNSA in the germline V gene. The CDR3 coding sequence is TGTGCCAGCAGCCACCCCCCAGGGAACACTGAAGCTTTCTTT. It encodes CASSHPPGNTEAFF.

The J gene is TRBJ2-7, the V gene TRBV7-9; D ambiguous. The germline V gene encodes CDR1 SEHNR and CDR2 FQNEAQ (reference sequence). CDR3 length: 13 residues. V was cut by 1 base and J by 6 bases, with 10 bases left in between. The CDR3 region has the DNA TGTGCCAGCAGCTTAGTGGTCGGGCGCGAGCAGTACTTC. Translation: CASSLVVGREQYF. The entire variable domain, with the rest obtained from reference TRBV7-9 and TRBJ2-7, is as follows: DTGVSQNPRHKITKRGQNVTFRCDPISEHNRLYWYRQTLGQGPEFLTYFQNEAQLEKSRLLSDRFSAERPKGSFSTLEIQRTEQGDSAMYLCASSLVVGREQYFGPGTRLTVT.

CDR3 DNA sequence: TGTGCCAGCAGCCCGAACCCGGGGGTTAGGTACGAGCAGTACTTC. Translating it yields CASSPNPGVRYEQYF. This chain connects TRBV5-6 to TRBJ2-7; possibly TRBD2 for D (6 bases). The CDR3 sequence is 15 residues long. Trimming removed 4 bases from V and 4 bases from J, with 18 bases in between. The germline V gene encodes CDR1 SGHDT and CDR2 YYEEEE.

This clone came up a few times. The chain is built from TRBV30 and TRBJ1-1; 10 bases are shared with TRBD1. Trimming took 4 bases from V and 1 from J; bases not matched to a gene: 12. Germline V CDR1 and CDR2: GTSNPN, SVGIG (reference sequence). The CDR3 has 17 amino acids. The CDR3, as DNA: TGTGCCTGGACCTCGGGACAGGGGCGAGTTCGGAACACTGAAGCTTTCTTT. The encoded protein is CAWTSGQGRVRNTEAFF.

The rearrangement uses TRBV6-6 and TRBJ1-2; D gene uncertain. Germline-derived CDR1 and CDR2 are MNHNY and SVGAGI (reference sequence). This CDR3 spans 14 amino acids. The germline V and J ends were trimmed by 2 bases and 3 bases, with 10 bases remaining between them. The CDR3 nucleotides read TGTGCCAGCAGTTACCCCGGCGGGGACTATGGCTACACCTTC. Translating gives CASSYPGGDYGYTF.

This chain uses TRBV5-6 with TRBJ1-4; 9 nucleotides agree with TRBD1. The CDR3 loop spans 16 amino acids. Germline V gene sequence: CDR1 SGHDT, CDR2 YYEEEE. With 2 bases clipped from V and 8 bases from J, the junction kept 10 bases outside the gene matches. The CDR3 protein is CASSFHRTGDREKLFF. In DNA form, the CDR3 reads TGTGCCAGCAGCTTCCACCGGACAGGGGATCGGGAAAAACTGTTTTTT.

This clone came up once. Other DNA sequences from this sample encode an identical CDR3 as well. The chain has TRBV29-1 and TRBJ2-7; 12 positions match TRBD2. The germline V gene encodes CDR1 SQVTM and CDR2 ANQGSEA. The CDR3 sequence is 14 residues long. With 6 bases clipped from V and 1 base from J, the junction kept 4 bases outside the gene matches. In DNA form, the CDR3 reads TGCAGCGTCTCCGGGACTAGCGGGTCCTACGAGCAGTACTTC. It translates to CSVSGTSGSYEQYF.

This chain joins TRBV5-1 and TRBJ1-1, with D possibly TRBD1 on 6 matching bases. Germline CDR1 SGHRS, CDR2 YFSETQ. The V end lost 0 bases, the J end lost 0 bases, and 24 bases lay between the germline ends. CDR3 length: 20 residues. Here the CDR3 reads CASSLAFSLGQGTMNTEAFF. Written as DNA, the CDR3 is TGCGCCAGCAGCTTGGCCTTCTCCCTGGGGCAGGGGACCATGAACACTGAAGCTTTCTTT.

The chain employs TRBV11-2 and TRBJ1-2, with D perhaps TRBD1 (6 bases). Trimming removed 5 bases from V and 4 bases from J, with 14 bases in between. The CDR3 consists of 14 residues. Germline V gives CDR1 SGHAT, CDR2 FQNNGV. The CDR3 region has the DNA TGTGCCAGCAGCGGTGGACAGTCCTTCTATGGCTACACCTTC. Amino acids: CASSGGQSFYGYTF.

The gene calls are TRBV7-8 and TRBJ1-4; 9 nucleotides agree with TRBD1. V dropped 5 bases and J dropped 8; count of bases not matched to a gene: 9. This CDR3 region has 15 residues. In germline, CDR1 is SGHVS, CDR2 FQNEAQ. This CDR3 is CASSEGGTGYEKLFF. The CDR3 DNA reads TGTGCCAGCAGCGAAGGGGGGACAGGGTACGAAAAACTGTTTTTT.

Concerning this clone: Other DNA sequences from this sample encode an identical CDR3 as well. The chain couples TRBV6-1 to TRBJ1-5; no definite D call. The CDR3 loop spans 13 amino acids. Germline V gene sequence: CDR1 MNHNS, CDR2 SASEGT. Deletions cut 4 bases from V and 5 bases from J, with 9 bases between. The CDR3 DNA reads TGTGCCAGCAGTGCACAAGGAGATCAGCCCCAGCATTTT. Encoded protein: CASSAQGDQPQHF.